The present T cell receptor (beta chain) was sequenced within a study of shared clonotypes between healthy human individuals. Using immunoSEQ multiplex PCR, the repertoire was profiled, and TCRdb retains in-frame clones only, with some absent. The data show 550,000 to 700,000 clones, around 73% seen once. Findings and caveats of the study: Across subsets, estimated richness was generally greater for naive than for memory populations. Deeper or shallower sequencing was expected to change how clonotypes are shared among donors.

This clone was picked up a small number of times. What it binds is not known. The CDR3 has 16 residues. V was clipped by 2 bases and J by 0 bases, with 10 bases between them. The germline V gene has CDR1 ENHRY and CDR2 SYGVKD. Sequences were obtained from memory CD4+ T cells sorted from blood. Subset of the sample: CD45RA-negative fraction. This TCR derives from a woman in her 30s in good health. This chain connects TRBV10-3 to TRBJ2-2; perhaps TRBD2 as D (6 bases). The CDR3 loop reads CAISERGGTNTGELFF. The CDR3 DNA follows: TGTGCCATCAGTGAGAGGGGCGGGACGAACACCGGGGAGCTGTTTTTT.